This TCR beta chain came from a study of technical replicates of blood from four donors. Some clones are missing from TCRdb's copy, which holds only in-frame ones; the method was immunoSEQ multiplex PCR. The sample shows about 72,000 clones, roughly 95% of them seen only once. Germline V gives CDR1 KGHSH, CDR2 LQKENI. This CDR3 has 14 residues. V lost 4 bases, J lost 10 bases, and 17 bases lay in between. Input material: T cells isolated from PBMCs. The chain joins TRBV18 to TRBJ2-1, with D perhaps matching TRBD2 (5 bases). This clonotype originated in a human donor in good health. The CDR3 is CASSLARGPGEQFF. The CDR3 DNA is TGTGCCAGCTCACTTGCCCGCGGGCCCGGGGAGCAGTTCTTC.